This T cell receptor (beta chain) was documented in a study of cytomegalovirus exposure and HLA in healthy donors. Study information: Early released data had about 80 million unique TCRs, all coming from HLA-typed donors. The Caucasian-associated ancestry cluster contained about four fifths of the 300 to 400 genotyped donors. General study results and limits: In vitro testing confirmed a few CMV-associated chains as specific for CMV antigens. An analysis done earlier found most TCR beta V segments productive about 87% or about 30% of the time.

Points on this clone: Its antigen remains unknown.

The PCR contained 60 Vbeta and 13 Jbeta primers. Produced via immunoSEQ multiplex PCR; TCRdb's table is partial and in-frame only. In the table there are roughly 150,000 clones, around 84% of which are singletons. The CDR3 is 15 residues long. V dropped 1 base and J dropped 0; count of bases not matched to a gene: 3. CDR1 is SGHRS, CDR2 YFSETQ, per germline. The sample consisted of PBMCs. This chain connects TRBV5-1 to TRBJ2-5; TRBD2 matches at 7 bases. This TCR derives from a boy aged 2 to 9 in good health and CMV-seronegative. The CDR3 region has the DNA TGCGCCAGCAGCTTGAGGGCGGGGGACCAAGAGACCCAGTACTTC. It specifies CASSLRAGDQETQYF.